This T cell receptor beta chain was captured in a study of T cell repertoires in cytomegalovirus infection. Across the study: As its CMV epitopes, the study selected recently identified HLA-C-restricted and well-studied HLA-B-restricted targets.

MiXCR, applied by TCRdb to the reads, yields one record per CDR3 protein. Of roughly 500,000 distinct CDR3 sequences in the sample, 25% to 35% are singletons; the top ten hold roughly 15%. V was shortened by 8 bases and J by 5 bases, with 7 bases between the two germline ends. Germline loops: CDR1 ENHRY, CDR2 SYGVKD. The CDR3 length is 11 residues. Study-level points and caveats: There were HLA-C-restricted CMV-specific TCR beta clonotypes dominating the ex vivo response.

In the case of this clonotype: Its antigen is currently unknown.

This receptor was identified in a human donor in good health (CMV status not recorded). Some clones in this sample may be carry-over from other donors' samples. The source material was cultured PBMCs, sampled from culture after CMV antigen stimulation. The chain is built from TRBV10-3 and TRBJ2-1; D unresolved. Here the CDR3 reads CAISGNNEQFF. The CDR3 DNA reads as TGTGCCATCTCGGGTAACAATGAGCAGTTCTTC.